This TCR beta chain was recorded in a study of cytomegalovirus exposure and HLA in healthy donors. Whole-study results and caveats: The study listed under 200 cytomegalovirus-associated TCR beta chains. The productive fraction for most TCR beta V segments was about 87% or about 30% in an earlier analysis. Researchers left out some V segments, among them TRBV6-2 and TRBV6-3, as indistinguishable. There was a cluster of highly shared sequence variants that was likely a sequencing artifact.

V gave up 0 bases and J gave up 1 base, with 4 bases separating them. CDR1 is LGHNA and CDR2 is YSLEER in the germline V gene. CDR3 length: 14 residues. The primer mix had 60 Vbeta and 13 Jbeta primers. The table came from immunoSEQ multiplex PCR; TCRdb's copy has only in-frame clones and leaves some out. This repertoire shows approximately 140,000 clones, over 65% found once; its top ten account for 2.5% to 3.5%. This clone showed up just once. Its antigen remains unidentified. The sample taken for sequencing was PBMCs. This chain connects TRBV4-3 to TRBJ1-5; no clear D. This receptor was obtained from a man aged 35-49 years in good health and CMV-seropositive. The CDR3 loop is CASSQDMSNQPQHF. The CDR3 nucleotides are TGCGCCAGCAGCCAAGATATGAGCAATCAGCCCCAGCATTTT.